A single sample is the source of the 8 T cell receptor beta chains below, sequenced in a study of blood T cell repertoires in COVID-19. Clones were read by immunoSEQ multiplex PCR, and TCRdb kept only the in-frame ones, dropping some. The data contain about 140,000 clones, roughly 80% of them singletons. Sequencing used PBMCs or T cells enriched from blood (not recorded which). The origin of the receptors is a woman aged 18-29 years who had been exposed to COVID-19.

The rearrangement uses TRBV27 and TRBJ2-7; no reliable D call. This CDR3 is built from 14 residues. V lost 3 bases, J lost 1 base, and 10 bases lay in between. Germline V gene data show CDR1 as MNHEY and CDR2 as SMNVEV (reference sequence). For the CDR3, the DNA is TGTGCCAGCAGTTTCTTTGGCTCATCCTACGAGCAGTACTTC. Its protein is CASSFFGSSYEQYF.

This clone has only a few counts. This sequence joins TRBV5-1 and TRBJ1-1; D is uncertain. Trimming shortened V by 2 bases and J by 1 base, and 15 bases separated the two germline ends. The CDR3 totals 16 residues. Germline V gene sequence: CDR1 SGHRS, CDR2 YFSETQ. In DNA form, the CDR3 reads TGCGCCAGCAGCTTTGGTGAGTCGAGTTCGAACACTGAAGCTTTCTTT. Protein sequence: CASSFGESSSNTEAFF.

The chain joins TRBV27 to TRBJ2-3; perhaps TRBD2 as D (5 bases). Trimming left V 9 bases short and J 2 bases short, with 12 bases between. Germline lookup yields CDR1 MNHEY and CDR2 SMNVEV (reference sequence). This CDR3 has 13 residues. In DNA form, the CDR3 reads TGTGCCAGTCGACTATCTACCACAGATACGCAGTATTTT. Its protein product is CASRLSTTDTQYF.

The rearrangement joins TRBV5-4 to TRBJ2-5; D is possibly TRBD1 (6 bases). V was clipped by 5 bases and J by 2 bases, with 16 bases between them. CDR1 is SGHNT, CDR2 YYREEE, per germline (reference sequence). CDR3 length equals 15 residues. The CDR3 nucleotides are TGTGCCAGCAGTTTTGATTGGACAGTACAAGAGACCCAGTACTTC. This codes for CASSFDWTVQETQYF.

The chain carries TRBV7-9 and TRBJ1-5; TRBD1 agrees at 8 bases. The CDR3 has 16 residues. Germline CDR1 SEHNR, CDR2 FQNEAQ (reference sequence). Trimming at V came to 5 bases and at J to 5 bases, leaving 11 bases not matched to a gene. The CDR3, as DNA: TGTGCCAGCAGCACCGGACAGGGAACTTACTATCAGCCCCAGCATTTT. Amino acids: CASSTGQGTYYQPQHF.

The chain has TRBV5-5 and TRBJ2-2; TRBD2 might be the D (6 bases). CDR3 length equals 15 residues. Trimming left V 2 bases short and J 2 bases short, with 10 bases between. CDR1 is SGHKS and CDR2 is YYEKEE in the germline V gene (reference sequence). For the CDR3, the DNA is TGTGCCAGCAGCTTCCAGGGAGGTAACACCGGGGAGCTGTTTTTT. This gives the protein CASSFQGGNTGELFF.

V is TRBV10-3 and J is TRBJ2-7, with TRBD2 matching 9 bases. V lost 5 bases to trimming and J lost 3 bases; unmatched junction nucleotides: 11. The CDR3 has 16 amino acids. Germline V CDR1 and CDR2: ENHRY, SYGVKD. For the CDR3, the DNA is TGTGCCATCAGTCGGAGCGGCCTAGCGGGATTCTACGAGCAGTACTTC. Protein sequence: CAISRSGLAGFYEQYF.

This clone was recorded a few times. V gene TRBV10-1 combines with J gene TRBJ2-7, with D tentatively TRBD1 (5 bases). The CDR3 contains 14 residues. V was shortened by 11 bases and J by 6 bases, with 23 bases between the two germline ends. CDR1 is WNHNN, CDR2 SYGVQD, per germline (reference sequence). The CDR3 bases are TGCGCCGGAAGGACATCACAACTCCGTGGCGAGCAGTACTTC. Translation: CAGRTSQLRGEQYF.